The 18 T cell receptor beta chains reported below all come from one sample, sequenced in a study of cytomegalovirus exposure and HLA in healthy donors. The PCR had 60 Vbeta and 13 Jbeta primers. Assay: immunoSEQ multiplex PCR; the TCRdb copy retains only in-frame clones and omits some. The data hold about 170,000 clones, with under 80% observed a single time. Sequencing input: PBMCs. The receptors stem from a human donor in good health.

This chain connects TRBV27 to TRBJ1-5; D ambiguous. CDR1 MNHEY and CDR2 SMNVEV come from the germline V gene (reference sequence). Trimming removed 3 bases from V and 1 base from J, with 16 bases in between. The CDR3 loop spans 17 amino acids. CDR3 sequence reads: CASSFSPSRASNQPQHF. The CDR3 DNA reads as TGTGCCAGCAGTTTCAGTCCCTCGCGGGCGAGCAATCAGCCCCAGCATTTT.

Only one count was recorded for this clone. The chain is built from TRBV5-6 and TRBJ2-3; 9 nucleotides line up with TRBD1. This CDR3 comprises 15 residues. V gave up 4 bases and J gave up 8 bases; unmatched junction bases: 11. Germline assignment: CDR1 SGHDT and CDR2 YYEEEE. This CDR3 reads CASSTGVTTGGTQYF. DNA of the CDR3: TGTGCCAGCAGCACCGGAGTCACGACAGGGGGTACGCAGTATTTT. The full variable domain, with the rest looked up from reference TRBV5-6 and TRBJ2-3, is DAGVTQSPTHLIKTRGQQVTLRCSPKSGHDTVSWYQQALGQGPQFIFQYYEEEERQRGNFPDRFSGHQFPNYSSELNVNALLLGDSALYLCASSTGVTTGGTQYFGPGTRLTVL.

The V call is TRBV10-3, the J call TRBJ1-3; a possible D gene is TRBD1 (6 bases). Germline V gene sequence: CDR1 ENHRY, CDR2 SYGVKD. V was shortened by 0 bases and J by 3 bases, with 12 bases between the two germline ends. This CDR3 has 16 amino acids. CDR3 sequence reads: CAISESQGLYGNTIYF. CDR3 DNA: TGTGCCATCAGTGAGTCGCAGGGGCTATATGGAAACACCATATATTTT.

V and J are TRBV7-6 and TRBJ1-2; a weak D match, TRBD1 (5 bases). Between the trimmed V and J ends, which lost 5 bases and 8 bases, there was a span of 18 bases. Germline CDR1 and CDR2: SGHVS and FNYEAQ. CDR3 length: 14 residues. The DNA for the CDR3 is TGTGCCAGCAGCCCGGGGGGGTTCTCTGTGGGCTACACCTTC. Its protein product is CASSPGGFSVGYTF.

The chain couples TRBV29-1 to TRBJ1-1, with 7 bases lining up with TRBD1. CDR1 is SQVTM, CDR2 ANQGSEA, per germline. The CDR3 extends over 12 amino acids. Trimming removed 7 bases from V and 3 bases from J; junction bases left unmatched: 5. The chain's CDR3 is CSAWDRDTEAFF. In nucleotides, the CDR3 is TGCAGCGCTTGGGACAGAGACACTGAAGCTTTCTTT. Full variable domain (remainder filled in from reference TRBV29-1 and TRBJ1-1): SAVISQKPSRDICQRGTSLTIQCQVDSQVTMMFWYRQQPGQSLTLIATANQGSEATYESGFVIDKFPISRPNLTFSTLTVSNMSPEDSSIYLCSAWDRDTEAFFGQGTRLTVV.

This clone was observed a handful of times. J is TRBJ1-6 and V is TRBV19; tentative D call: TRBD1 (6 bases). The CDR3 is 13 amino acids. Per germline, CDR1 LNHDA and CDR2 SQIVND (reference sequence). The V end lost 9 bases, the J end lost 7 bases, and 13 bases lay between the germline ends. CDR3 DNA: TGTGCCAGCCAGGACAGTTTAAATTCACCCCTCCACTTT. This sequence encodes CASQDSLNSPLHF.

The gene calls are TRBV18 and TRBJ1-2, with TRBD1 identical over 9 bases. V was pared by 4 bases and J by 3 bases, with 0 bases of the junction left unmatched. The V gene's germline CDR1 is KGHSH and CDR2 LQKENI. The CDR3 length is 13 residues. The DNA of the CDR3 is TGTGCCAGCTCACGGGACAGGGACTATGGCTACACCTTC. As protein: CASSRDRDYGYTF.

The table lists this clone with a count of one. The V gene is TRBV6-5, the J gene TRBJ1-2, with D possibly matching TRBD1 (6 bases). Trimming shortened V by 6 bases and J by 7 bases, and 15 bases separated the two germline ends. The CDR3 consists of 13 residues. The germline V gene has CDR1 MNHEY and CDR2 SVGAGI. The CDR3, as DNA: TGTGCCAGCAGACGGACGGGGGGCGTTGGCTACACCTTC. This sequence encodes CASRRTGGVGYTF.

The J gene is TRBJ2-1, the V gene TRBV9, with TRBD2 matching 8 bases. Unmatched junction bases numbered 12, after V lost 0 bases and J lost 4 bases. This CDR3 contains 18 residues. Germline V gene sequence: CDR1 SGDLS, CDR2 YYNGEE. CDR3 nucleotide sequence: TGTGCCAGCAGCGTAGACGGGGTTAGCGGGGCAAGTTACAATGAGCAGTTCTTC. As protein: CASSVDGVSGASYNEQFF.

This clone was observed a few times. The chain couples TRBV29-1 to TRBJ1-1; possibly TRBD1 for D (5 bases). Germline values: CDR1 SQVTM, CDR2 ANQGSEA. Trimming took 3 bases from V and 11 from J, leaving 16 bases between them. This CDR3 spans 12 amino acids. The CDR3 here is CSVEGGYGLAFF. The CDR3 DNA is TGCAGCGTTGAGGGGGGATACGGATTGGCTTTCTTT.

V is TRBV19 and J is TRBJ2-3; 9 bases are a match to TRBD2. In germline, CDR1 is LNHDA, CDR2 SQIVND (reference sequence). V gave up 4 bases and J gave up 4 bases; unmatched junction bases: 3. The CDR3 has 14 residues. As DNA, the CDR3 is TGTGCCAGTAGTAGCGTAGCGGGGGCAGATACGCAGTATTTT. This sequence encodes CASSSVAGADTQYF.

This chain links TRBV10-3 with TRBJ2-3; 7 bases are shared with TRBD1. Looked up from germline, CDR1 is ENHRY and CDR2 is SYGVKD. The CDR3 is 14 residues long. V trimming: 11 bases; J trimming: 2 bases; junction bases outside the gene matches: 10. The CDR3 sequence is CAAVGTADTDTQYF. Here the CDR3 DNA reads TGTGCCGCCGTGGGGACAGCAGACACAGATACGCAGTATTTT.

The rearrangement links TRBV6-1 to TRBJ1-4; D is possibly TRBD1 (5 bases). Looked up from germline, CDR1 is MNHNS and CDR2 is SASEGT. CDR3 length equals 14 residues. The V end lost 2 bases, the J end lost 8 bases, and 12 bases lay between the germline ends. CDR3 coding DNA: TGTGCCAGCAGTGAACAGGGAGGACGGGAAAAACTGTTTTTT. This gives the protein CASSEQGGREKLFF.

The chain couples TRBV29-1 to TRBJ2-7, with TRBD1 matching over 11 bases. Germline CDR1 reads SQVTM; CDR2 reads ANQGSEA. This CDR3 is 13 amino acids long. The V gene end was trimmed by 6 bases and the J gene end by 2 bases; junction bases not matched to a gene: 3. As DNA, the CDR3 is TGCAGCGTGGACAGGGGGCGTCCCTACGAGCAGTACTTC. This gives the protein CSVDRGRPYEQYF.

The CDR3 nucleotides read TGCGCCAGCAGCCTTCGACGGGACAATGAGCAGTTCTTC. Translated, it gives CASSLRRDNEQFF. The chain links TRBV4-1 to TRBJ2-1; unclear D gene. The CDR3 spans 13 residues. Germline CDR1 is MGHRA and CDR2 is YSYEKL. Trimming took off 4 bases at V and 5 bases at J, with 9 bases between the two ends.

The genes are TRBV19 and TRBJ1-3; weak D call: TRBD1 (5 bases). V was clipped by 5 bases and J by 0 bases, with 11 bases between them. Germline V lookup: CDR1 LNHDA, CDR2 SQIVND (reference sequence). The CDR3 spans 15 residues. CDR3 amino acids: CASSRYTGSGNTIYF. The DNA of the CDR3 is TGTGCCAGTAGTCGATACACAGGCTCTGGAAACACCATATATTTT.

The gene calls are TRBV2 and TRBJ1-3; TRBD1 might be the D (5 bases). V was pared by 5 bases and J by 4 bases, with 12 bases between. Looked up from germline, CDR1 is SNHLY and CDR2 is FYNNEI. This CDR3 has 14 residues. CDR3 residues: CASSPGLAGNTIYF. In DNA, the CDR3 is TGTGCCAGCAGTCCGGGACTTGCCGGAAACACCATATATTTT.

The chain is built from TRBV5-5 and TRBJ1-2, with 10 bases lining up with TRBD1. Trimming took 3 bases from V and 6 from J; bases not matched to a gene: 8. The CDR3 is 15 amino acids. CDR1 and CDR2 from the germline V gene are SGHKS and YYEKEE (reference sequence). The CDR3 loop is CASSWGDRGNDGYTF. CDR3 sequence (DNA): TGTGCCAGCAGCTGGGGGGACAGGGGTAATGATGGCTACACCTTC.